Following are 11 T cell receptor beta chains from one sample sequenced in a study of vaccination effects on CD4 cells after COVID-19. Sequencing in the ViraFEST assay came after antigen-specific CD4+ T cells had been expanded with viral peptide pools, which were used to stimulate PBMC. Culture proceeded for approximately 9 days, and CD4+ T cells were then isolated. Each participant received a vaccine that was either BNT162b2 or mRNA-1273, given as two doses. Data came from immunoSEQ multiplex PCR; TCRdb stores just in-frame clones and leaves some out. This sample has 84,000 or so clones, with roughly 73% found just once. The antigens for these receptors are not known. The sample consisted of CD4+ T cells from PBMCs cultured with HCoV-OC43 spike peptides, taken after COVID-19 vaccination. The subset was: HCoV-OC43 spike overlapping peptide pool stimulation. The receptor set was obtained from a human donor who received a COVID-19 vaccine.

The chain couples TRBV28 to TRBJ1-1; D call uncertain. V dropped 6 bases and J dropped 0 bases, with 5 bases sitting between them. There are 12 residues in the CDR3. CDR1 and CDR2 (germline): MDHEN, SYDVKM. CDR3 nucleotide sequence: TGTGCCAGCAGGAGGGTGAACACTGAAGCTTTCTTT. Protein sequence: CASRRVNTEAFF.

This clone was found a few times. The V gene is TRBV11-2, the J gene TRBJ1-2; D is uncertain. Germline CDR1 reads SGHAT; CDR2 reads FQNNGV. V gave up 3 bases and J gave up 5 bases, with 7 bases separating them. The CDR3 extends over 12 amino acids. CDR3 DNA sequence: TGTGCCAGCAGCTTTCGGTTATATGGCTACACCTTC. Its translation is CASSFRLYGYTF.

This clone has just a few counts. CDR3 nucleotides: TGTGCCAGCAGCGTCACCGGACAGAATAATTCACCCCTCCACTTT. Translation: CASSVTGQNNSPLHF. The gene calls are TRBV9 and TRBJ1-6; D is possibly TRBD1 (6 bases). The V gene lost 2 bases and the J gene lost 5 bases, with 11 bases spanning the gap. Germline lookup yields CDR1 SGDLS and CDR2 YYNGEE. The CDR3 length is 15 residues. Supplemented by reference TRBV9 and TRBJ1-6, the full variable domain reads DSGVTQTPKHLITATGQRVTLRCSPRSGDLSVYWYQQSLDQGLQFLIQYYNGEERAKGNILERFSAQQFPDLHSELNLSSLELGDSALYFCASSVTGQNNSPLHFGNGTRLTVT.

The chain carries TRBV5-1 and TRBJ2-5; TRBD1 aligns across 8 bases. This CDR3 region has 15 residues. Germline-derived CDR1 and CDR2 are SGHRS and YFSETQ. J lost 4 bases, V lost 1 base, and 6 bases had no gene match. DNA of the CDR3: TGCGCCAGCAGCTTGATTCCTGGACAGGGAGAGACCCAGTACTTC. This sequence encodes CASSLIPGQGETQYF.

The V gene is TRBV7-2, the J gene TRBJ1-3; D is unresolved. The CDR3 spans 15 residues. CDR1 and CDR2 (germline): SGHTA, FQGNSA. Trimming stripped 5 bases from V and 4 bases from J, with 15 bases between. Here the CDR3 DNA reads TGTGCCAGCAGCCAGCAGGAAGGGAACGGAAACACCATATATTTT. Translation: CASSQQEGNGNTIYF.

This clone was seen a few times. The chain couples TRBV6-4 to TRBJ1-6; the match to TRBD1 covers 9 bases. The ends lost 6 bases at V and 9 bases at J; junction bases unmatched: 6. Germline V gives CDR1 MRHNA, CDR2 SNTAGT. CDR3 length equals 14 residues. The CDR3 DNA sequence: TGTGCCAGCAGCCTACAGGGGGCTGGTTCACCCCTCCACTTT. As protein: CASSLQGAGSPLHF.

The rearrangement links TRBV18 to TRBJ2-5; D gene unclear. The CDR3 extends over 15 amino acids. Deletions cut 6 bases from V and 2 bases from J, with 16 bases between. Looked up from germline, CDR1 is KGHSH and CDR2 is LQKENI. The CDR3 DNA follows: TGTGCCAGCTCCGTGGGCCCCCTGGGGCAAGAGACCCAGTACTTC. Its translation: CASSVGPLGQETQYF.

This chain connects TRBV6-6 to TRBJ1-1; possible D gene TRBD1, 5 bases. Trimming stripped 2 bases from V and 1 base from J, with 14 bases between. The CDR3 is made up of 16 amino acids. CDR1 MNHNY and CDR2 SVGAGI come from the germline V gene (reference sequence). The CDR3 DNA reads TGTGCCAGCAGTTACGGGCAGGGAATAAAGAACACTGAAGCTTTCTTT. It codes for CASSYGQGIKNTEAFF.

V gene TRBV28 combines with J gene TRBJ1-1; D remains unclear. The CDR3 is 14 amino acids. The germline gives CDR1 MDHEN, CDR2 SYDVKM. The germline V and J ends were trimmed by 4 bases and 4 bases, with 13 bases remaining between them. CDR3 loop: CASSSPPSGTEAFF. The CDR3 DNA follows: TGTGCCAGCAGTTCCCCTCCCTCGGGCACTGAAGCTTTCTTT.

The chain links TRBV7-7 to TRBJ2-2; D is unresolved. The ends were cut back, 5 bases at V and 4 bases at J, with 14 bases in the middle. The CDR3 has 15 amino acids. CDR1 SSHAT and CDR2 FNYEAQ come from the germline V gene (reference sequence). CDR3 sequence (DNA): TGTGCCAGCAGCCCCGTCGCAGGTAGCACCGGGGAGCTGTTTTTT. It specifies CASSPVAGSTGELFF.

The gene calls are TRBV2 and TRBJ1-2, with D perhaps matching TRBD1 (5 bases). With 7 bases removed from V and 8 bases from J, the gap between germline ends came to 20 bases. The CDR3 runs 14 residues. CDR1 and CDR2 from the germline V gene are SNHLY and FYNNEI. The CDR3 DNA reads as TGTGCCAGCACTAGGGACGGGCCTTCCGTGGGCTACACCTTC. Its translation: CASTRDGPSVGYTF.